This T cell receptor beta chain stems from a study of chemoradiotherapy in HPV16-positive cancers. Across the whole study: Functional T-cell assays on a couple of HPV16-positive patients' cells defined candidate HPV-specific clones and common TCR motifs. Study observations and caveats: Only a couple of HPV16-positive patients supplied the functional HPV-specificity definition. Candidate HPV-specific clones and E7-related TCR motifs grew in tumor during treatment.

Clones were sequenced by immunoSEQ multiplex PCR, and TCRdb holds only the in-frame ones, with some missing. The top ten clones hold about a sixth of a sample with about 7,400 clones, around 72% of them seen once. Of note for this clone: The target antigen is unknown.

Per the germline V gene, CDR1 is WNHNN and CDR2 is SYGVQD (reference sequence). V dropped 7 bases and J dropped 4 bases, with 14 bases sitting between them. The CDR3 covers 13 residues. The J gene is TRBJ2-7, the V gene TRBV10-1, with D unclear. The clonotype comes from a human donor with HPV-associated anogenital cancer. The sample in question was tumor tissue, obtained from a patient who underwent chemoradiotherapy. The CDR3 bases are TGCGCCAGCAACGACGATCAAGGATACGAGCAGTACTTC. It codes for CASNDDQGYEQYF.